A single sample is the source of the 7 T cell receptor beta chains below, sequenced in a study of CD8 T cells in ankylosing spondylitis. Each CDR3 protein gets one entry after TCRdb re-called the 5' RACE reads with MiXCR. The profile shows 200,000 to 250,000 distinct CDR3 sequences, 25% to 30% of them singletons. The sample taken for sequencing was blood, either unsorted or a sorted T cell fraction (not recorded which). Source of these receptors: a male donor with ankylosing spondylitis or in good health (not recorded which).

This clonotype occurred a few times. V and J are TRBV29-1 and TRBJ2-7; TRBD1 aligns across 7 bases. CDR1 is SQVTM, CDR2 ANQGSEA, per germline. This CDR3 comprises 11 residues. Trimming at V came to 6 bases and at J to 6 bases, leaving 5 bases not matched to a gene. The CDR3 region has the DNA TGCAGCGTCGTGACAGGGCGCGAGCAGTACTTC. It encodes CSVVTGREQYF.

This clonotype appeared once. This may stem from a read error, because a much larger clone lies one nucleotide away. V usage is TRBV5-6 and J usage is TRBJ2-3; D remains ambiguous. This CDR3 is built from 13 residues. Trimming left V 1 base short and J 3 bases short, with 6 bases between. CDR1 SGHDT and CDR2 YYEEEE come from the germline V gene. CDR3 protein: CASSLKQTDTQYF. The CDR3 DNA reads as TGTGCCAGCAGCTTGAAGCAGACAGATACGCAGTATTTT.

V gene TRBV7-2 combines with J gene TRBJ1-4; D might be TRBD1 (5 bases). The CDR3 is made up of 16 amino acids. Trimming left V 1 base short and J 5 bases short, with 14 bases between. CDR1 and CDR2 (germline): SGHTA, FQGNSA. The CDR3 loop is CASSLGQGKWNEKLFF. The CDR3 DNA is TGTGCCAGCAGCTTAGGTCAGGGAAAATGGAATGAAAAACTGTTTTTT.

This clonotype appeared a few times. V usage is TRBV20-1 and J usage is TRBJ1-1; no firm D call. Germline assignment: CDR1 DFQATT and CDR2 SNEGSKA (reference sequence). The CDR3 runs 12 residues. Trimming pared 3 bases from V and 10 bases from J, leaving 15 bases between. In DNA form, the CDR3 reads TGCAGTGCTAGGAGCATCGGGGTAGGAGCTTTCTTT. Protein sequence: CSARSIGVGAFF.

This sequence joins TRBV18 and TRBJ2-2; TRBD1 matches at 8 bases. V trimming: 1 base; J trimming: 1 base; junction bases outside the gene matches: 2. CDR1 KGHSH and CDR2 LQKENI come from the germline V gene. The CDR3 runs 16 residues. CDR3 loop: CASSPRDRGNTGELFF. The CDR3 DNA sequence: TGTGCCAGCTCACCACGAGACAGGGGGAACACCGGGGAGCTGTTTTTT.

This clonotype appeared a few times. This chain connects TRBV4-1 to TRBJ2-3; D is possibly TRBD1 or TRBD2 (5 bases each). Germline V gene data show CDR1 as MGHRA and CDR2 as YSYEKL. The length of the CDR3 is 17 residues. V was shortened by 0 bases and J by 4 bases, with 17 bases between the two germline ends. The CDR3 nucleotides are TGCGCCAGCAGCCAAGACCCCCCCGGGACCGGGGCAGATACGCAGTATTTT. It codes for CASSQDPPGTGADTQYF.

This clonotype was detected ten times or more. The chain has TRBV3-1 and TRBJ2-7; TRBD2 matches at 12 bases. Germline V gene lookup returns CDR1 LGHDT and CDR2 YNNKEL (reference sequence). J lost 2 bases, V lost 3 bases, and 11 bases had no gene match. The CDR3 contains 18 residues. CDR3 protein: CASSHGIGLAGGPYEQYF. CDR3 in DNA: TGTGCCAGCAGCCACGGCATTGGGCTAGCGGGAGGGCCCTACGAGCAGTACTTC.